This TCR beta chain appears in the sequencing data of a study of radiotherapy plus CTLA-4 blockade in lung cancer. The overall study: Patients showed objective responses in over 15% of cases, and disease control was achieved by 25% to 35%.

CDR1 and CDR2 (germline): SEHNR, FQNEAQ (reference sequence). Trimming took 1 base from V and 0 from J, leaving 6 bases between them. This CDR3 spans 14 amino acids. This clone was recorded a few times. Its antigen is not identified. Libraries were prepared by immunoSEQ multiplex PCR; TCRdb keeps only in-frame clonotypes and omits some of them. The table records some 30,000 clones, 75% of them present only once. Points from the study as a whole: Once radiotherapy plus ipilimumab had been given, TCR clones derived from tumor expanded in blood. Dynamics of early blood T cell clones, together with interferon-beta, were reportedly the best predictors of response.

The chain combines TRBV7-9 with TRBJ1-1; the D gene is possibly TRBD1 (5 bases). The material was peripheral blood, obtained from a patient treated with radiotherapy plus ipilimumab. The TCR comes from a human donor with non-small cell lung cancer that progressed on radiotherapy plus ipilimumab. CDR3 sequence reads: CASSLEGVNTEAFF. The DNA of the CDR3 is TGTGCCAGCAGCTTAGAAGGGGTGAACACTGAAGCTTTCTTT.